The clone carrying this TCR beta chain showed up just once. The target antigen is unknown. An even split of each subset's genomic DNA across several immunoSEQ plates was performed. TCRdb's copy holds only in-frame clones and misses some; the assay was immunoSEQ multiplex PCR. The sample has some 1.4 million clones; roughly 95% are singletons. The CDR3 loop spans 14 amino acids. Between the trimmed V and J ends, which lost 4 bases and 0 bases, there was a span of 8 bases. Germline V lookup: CDR1 SGHRS, CDR2 YFSETQ. This entry comes from a study of shared clonotypes between healthy human individuals. At the level of the study: Per-donor plates numbered three CD4 naive, three CD4 memory, two CD8 naive and one CD8 memory. Overall study results and limits: Some naive CD4 clonotypes, around 4.9%, turned up in common across a handful of donors.

Negatively enriched CD4+ T cells were divided by CD45RA into naive and memory. The sequence derives from a man aged 25-40 years in good health. V and J are TRBV5-1 and TRBJ1-3, with D unclear. Sequenced: naive CD4+ T cells sorted from blood. The subset was: CD45RA+ positively selected. Here the CDR3 DNA reads TGCGCCAGCAGCACCGAGGACTCTGGAAACACCATATATTTT. Translated, it gives CASSTEDSGNTIYF. Complete variable domain (other parts from reference TRBV5-1 and TRBJ1-3): KAGVTQTPRYLIKTRGQQVTLSCSPISGHRSVSWYQQTPGQGLQFLFEYFSETQRNKGNFPGRFSGRQFSNSRSEMNVSTLELGDSALYLCASSTEDSGNTIYFGEGSWLTVV.